The next 31 T cell receptor beta chains were all read from a single sample in a study of blood T cell repertoires in COVID-19 (TCRdb year 2020). To prepare the library, the immunoSEQ multiplex PCR assay was applied. Held by TCRdb, this immuneACCESS table contains in-frame sequences only and omits some clones. Under half of the omission traces to an unresolved V gene where checked; the cause of the rest is unknown. This sample holds some 250,000 clones; around four fifths were observed only once. The ten biggest clones cover more than 6.5% of the sample. Sequencing was done on a sample of peripheral blood. The receptors were sampled from a man in his forties with active or convalescent COVID-19.

The chain is built from TRBV4-2 and TRBJ2-5; D not certain. This CDR3 comprises 14 residues. The germline V and J ends were trimmed by 0 bases and 2 bases, with 7 bases remaining between them. Germline values: CDR1 LGHNA, CDR2 YNFKEQ. The CDR3 here is CASSQDSYQETQYF. The CDR3 region has the DNA TGTGCCAGCAGCCAAGACAGTTATCAAGAGACCCAGTACTTC.

Only a few counts were recorded for this clone. The V gene is TRBV30, the J gene TRBJ1-1; D is possibly TRBD1 (5 bases). The CDR3 sequence is 12 residues long. V lost 8 bases and J 7 bases, leaving 17 bases between the germline ends. The germline gives CDR1 GTSNPN, CDR2 SVGIG (reference sequence). The CDR3 DNA reads as TGTGCCACCCTCCGCGACAGAGTTGAAGCTTTCTTT. Encoded protein: CATLRDRVEAFF.

This chain connects TRBV10-3 to TRBJ2-5; D perhaps matches TRBD2 (6 bases). This CDR3 has 13 amino acids. Germline CDR1 is ENHRY and CDR2 is SYGVKD. V shed 4 bases and J shed 3 bases, with 9 bases lying between them. The chain's CDR3 is CAISAREEETQYF. The CDR3 region has the DNA TGTGCCATCAGTGCCAGGGAGGAAGAGACCCAGTACTTC.

The CDR3 sequence is CASMSSSSYEQYF. The CDR3 nucleotides are TGTGCTTCTATGTCCTCAAGCTCCTACGAGCAGTACTTC. The chain uses TRBV2 and TRBJ2-7; D unresolved. There are 13 residues in the CDR3. The germline gives CDR1 SNHLY, CDR2 FYNNEI.

The V gene is TRBV5-4, the J gene TRBJ2-3; maybe TRBD2 (7 bases). V lost 1 base and J lost 6, with 18 bases in between. There are 16 residues in the CDR3. From germline, CDR1 is SGHNT and CDR2 YYREEE (reference sequence). The CDR3: CASSLKAGASRDTQYF. CDR3 in DNA: TGTGCCAGCAGCTTGAAGGCGGGGGCATCCCGGGATACGCAGTATTTT.

Comments on this clone: The same CDR3 arises from other DNA sequences in this sample as well. The genes are TRBV24-1 and TRBJ2-3, with D tentatively TRBD2 (5 bases). Germline V CDR1 and CDR2: KGHDR, SFDVKD. Trimming stripped 5 bases from V and 6 bases from J, with 8 bases between. The CDR3 is 12 amino acids. The CDR3 DNA reads TGTGCCACCAGTGTCCGAGGGGATACGCAGTATTTT. Its translation is CATSVRGDTQYF.

V gene TRBV1 combines with J gene TRBJ2-1; the D call TRBD2 from the table was never checked on the DNA. TRBV1 represents a pseudogene. This CDR3 is built from 20 residues. This CDR3 is CTSSQASGRPRRSSYNEQFF. DNA for the CDR3: TGCACCAGCAGCCAAGCTAGCGGGAGGCCCAGACGCAGCTCCTACAATGAGCAGTTCTTC.

The J gene is TRBJ1-1, the V gene TRBV12-3 or TRBV12-4; maybe TRBD1 (6 bases). V lost 2 bases and J 3 bases, leaving 7 bases between the germline ends. CDR3 length equals 13 residues. The CDR3 protein is CASSLRGYTEAFF. The CDR3 DNA reads as TGTGCCAGCAGTTTAAGGGGGTACACTGAAGCTTTCTTT.

The chain couples TRBV5-1 to TRBJ2-7, with 8 bases lining up with TRBD2. CDR1 and CDR2 (germline): SGHRS, YFSETQ. After removal of 4 bases from V and 6 bases from J, the junction contained 12 bases not matched to a gene. This CDR3 spans 15 amino acids. The CDR3 DNA reads TGCGCCAGCAGCCAACCACGGGAGGGCCGGGTCGAGCAGTACTTC. Translated, it gives CASSQPREGRVEQYF.

The rearrangement uses TRBV19 and TRBJ2-3; the D is unclear. Trimming shortened V by 1 base and J by 2 bases, and 7 bases separated the two germline ends. The CDR3 has 14 residues. CDR1 is LNHDA, CDR2 SQIVND, per germline (reference sequence). CDR3 sequence: CASSIGTATDTQYF. The CDR3 DNA follows: TGTGCCAGTAGTATAGGCACAGCCACAGATACGCAGTATTTT.

The chain joins TRBV5-6 to TRBJ2-1; 9 bases agree with TRBD2. The CDR3 loop spans 14 amino acids. V gave up 3 bases and J gave up 9 bases; unmatched junction bases: 7. The germline gives CDR1 SGHDT, CDR2 YYEEEE. The DNA for the CDR3 is TGTGCCAGCAGCTGGCTTAGCGGGAGTATTGAGCAGTTCTTC. As protein: CASSWLSGSIEQFF.

V and J are TRBV19 and TRBJ2-3, with a tentative D call TRBD2 (7 bases). V gave up 7 bases and J gave up 5 bases, with 25 bases separating them. Germline V gene data show CDR1 as LNHDA and CDR2 as SQIVND (reference sequence). The CDR3 length is 17 residues. DNA for the CDR3: TGTGCCAGTACCCCAGCAGGGGCGGGCGGGAGTAAAGATACGCAGTATTTT. Encoded protein: CASTPAGAGGSKDTQYF.

The gene calls are TRBV6-5 and TRBJ1-2; 8 nucleotides align to TRBD1. The germline gives CDR1 MNHEY, CDR2 SVGAGI. V lost 0 bases to trimming and J lost 3 bases; unmatched junction nucleotides: 3. CDR3 length: 15 residues. CDR3 coding DNA: TGTGCCAGCAGTTACTCGGCAGGGGGCGACTATGGCTACACCTTC. It translates to CASSYSAGGDYGYTF.

The rearrangement uses TRBV5-1 and TRBJ2-7; the match to TRBD2 covers 8 bases. This CDR3 region has 15 residues. After removal of 4 bases from V and 3 bases from J, the junction contained 9 bases not matched to a gene. The germline CDR1 and CDR2 sequences are SGHRS and YFSETQ. The CDR3 loop reads CASSVSSGWFYEQYF. For the CDR3, the DNA is TGCGCCAGCAGCGTCTCTAGCGGGTGGTTCTACGAGCAGTACTTC.

Judged by abundance, this clone is medium-sized. The J gene is TRBJ2-7, the V gene TRBV25-1, with 7 bases lining up with TRBD2. The CDR3 sequence is 15 residues long. Looked up from germline, CDR1 is MGHDK and CDR2 is SYGVNS. The V and J ends lost 4 bases and 4 bases, in that order; junction bases with no gene match: 10. The CDR3 DNA reads as TGTGCCAGCAGTGTAGGGCGGGGGAGTCCTTACGAGCAGTACTTC. This gives the protein CASSVGRGSPYEQYF.

This clone was found once. The chain is built from TRBV18 and TRBJ2-5; TRBD1 agrees at 10 bases. Germline V CDR1 and CDR2: KGHSH, LQKENI. The J segment lost 0 bases and the V segment lost 1 base, leaving 5 bases of the junction unmatched. This CDR3 comprises 17 residues. The DNA of the CDR3 is TGTGCCAGCTCACCACGGGACAGGGGTTTGTACCAAGAGACCCAGTACTTC. Its translation: CASSPRDRGLYQETQYF.

The chain uses TRBV25-1 and TRBJ2-1; 9 bases are a match to TRBD2. Germline values: CDR1 MGHDK, CDR2 SYGVNS. After removal of 5 bases from V and 1 base from J, the junction contained 3 bases not matched to a gene. This CDR3 spans 15 amino acids. The CDR3 nucleotides read TGTGCCAGCAGTAAGAGCGGGGGGTCCTACAATGAGCAGTTCTTC. Protein product: CASSKSGGSYNEQFF.

J is TRBJ1-4 and V is TRBV19, with D uncertain. The germline V and J ends were trimmed by 6 bases and 4 bases, with 15 bases remaining between them. Germline CDR1 and CDR2: LNHDA and SQIVND (reference sequence). This CDR3 has 15 amino acids. CDR3 DNA: TGTGCCAGTAGCGAACGAGACATTATTAATGAAAAACTGTTTTTT. Amino acids: CASSERDIINEKLFF.

The CDR3 reads CASTLGGRSNQPQHF. The CDR3 bases are TGTGCCAGCACCTTAGGGGGTAGGAGCAATCAGCCCCAGCATTTT. V is TRBV2 and J is TRBJ1-5; the D gene is possibly TRBD1 (6 bases). This CDR3 has 15 residues. Trimming took off 7 bases at V and 1 base at J, with 14 bases between the two ends. Germline CDR1 and CDR2: SNHLY and FYNNEI.

This clone was counted once. The rearrangement links TRBV11-2 to TRBJ2-7, with 9 bases identical to TRBD2. The CDR3 extends over 16 amino acids. V lost 1 base and J lost 4; bases outside the gene matches: 8. CDR1 is SGHAT and CDR2 is FQNNGV in the germline V gene. This CDR3 reads CASSLVGASGIYEQYF. In nucleotides, the CDR3 is TGTGCCAGCAGCTTAGTCGGGGCTAGCGGGATATACGAGCAGTACTTC.

The chain joins TRBV18 to TRBJ2-7, with D tentatively TRBD1 (6 bases). The CDR3 consists of 15 residues. Trimming took 6 bases from V and 3 from J, leaving 18 bases between them. From germline, CDR1 is KGHSH and CDR2 LQKENI. CDR3 coding DNA: TGTGCCAGCTCTATAATGGGGACACCAAACTACGAGCAGTACTTC. Protein sequence: CASSIMGTPNYEQYF.

This clone was observed a few times. The rearrangement joins TRBV21-1 to TRBJ1-2. TRBV21-1 is a recognized pseudogene. The CDR3 is made up of 16 amino acids. For the CDR3, the DNA is TGTGCCAGCAGCAAAGAAAGCCCTACCCGGGGCTATGGCTACACCTTC. Protein sequence: CASSKESPTRGYGYTF.

To note about this clone: At one end, the junction sequence differs from germline, possibly due to a read error. The chain employs TRBV7-7 and TRBJ1-3; 11 bases match TRBD1. The germline CDR1 and CDR2 sequences are SSHAT and FNYEAQ (reference sequence). This CDR3 is 16 amino acids long. The CDR3 nucleotides are TGTGCTAGCAGCTCCGGACAGGGGGCCGCTGGAAACACCATATATTTT. Amino acids: CASSSGQGAAGNTIYF.

V is TRBV25-1 and J is TRBJ1-2; no reliable D call. CDR3 length: 14 residues. CDR1 and CDR2 (germline): MGHDK, SYGVNS. Trimming removed 3 bases from V and 4 bases from J, with 12 bases in between. CDR3 nucleotides: TGTGCCAGCAGTGACCCGCTTGAGGTCTATGGCTACACCTTC. It specifies CASSDPLEVYGYTF.

The chain has TRBV7-2 and TRBJ2-2; perhaps TRBD1 as D (7 bases). The germline CDR1 and CDR2 sequences are SGHTA and FQGNSA. V was trimmed by 6 bases and J by 2 bases, leaving 13 bases between them. CDR3 length: 15 amino acids. As DNA, the CDR3 is TGTGCCAGCAGGCGGGACAGACGAAACACCGGGGAGCTGTTTTTT. Translating it yields CASRRDRRNTGELFF.

This CDR3 reads CATSDPGAGASYGYTF. The CDR3, as DNA: TGTGCCACCAGTGACCCTGGGGCAGGGGCTTCCTATGGCTACACCTTC. This chain uses TRBV24-1 with TRBJ1-2; weak D call: TRBD1 (6 bases). Per germline, CDR1 KGHDR and CDR2 SFDVKD. CDR3 size: 16 residues. The V end lost 4 bases, the J end lost 4 bases, and 18 bases lay between the germline ends.

The chain carries TRBV6-2 or TRBV6-3 and TRBJ2-7, with TRBD2 as a possible D gene (6 bases). There are 17 residues in the CDR3. Trimming shortened V by 0 bases and J by 1 base, and 16 bases separated the two germline ends. Germline CDR1 reads MNHEY; CDR2 reads SVGEGT. The CDR3 reads CASSYSMRQGTSYEQYF. The CDR3 bases are TGTGCCAGCAGTTACTCGATGAGGCAAGGGACTTCCTACGAGCAGTACTTC.

The chain carries TRBV29-1 and TRBJ2-7, with TRBD1 identical over 7 bases. After removal of 7 bases from V and 2 bases from J, the junction contained 8 bases not matched to a gene. The CDR3 spans 13 residues. The germline CDR1 and CDR2 sequences are SQVTM and ANQGSEA. The CDR3 DNA reads as TGCAGCGCCTTGGGACAGCTAGCCTACGAGCAGTACTTC. As protein: CSALGQLAYEQYF.

This clone was seen only once. The CDR3 protein is CAWMARIQETQYF. In DNA, the CDR3 is TGTGCCTGGATGGCCCGTATCCAAGAGACCCAGTACTTC. The chain has TRBV30 and TRBJ2-5; D gene ambiguous. The CDR3 length is 13 residues. Between the trimmed V and J ends, which lost 4 bases and 1 base, there was a span of 10 bases. From germline, CDR1 is GTSNPN and CDR2 SVGIG (reference sequence).

Note on this clone: The sample holds other DNA sequences that translate to the same CDR3. This chain links TRBV6-5 with TRBJ1-2; D is perhaps TRBD1 (5 bases). V was shortened by 5 bases and J by 2 bases, with 9 bases between the two germline ends. There are 13 residues in the CDR3. From germline, CDR1 is MNHEY and CDR2 SVGAGI. The CDR3 nucleotides are TGTGCCAGCAGTCCCGACAGCAACTATGGCTACACCTTC. This codes for CASSPDSNYGYTF.

CDR3 residues: CASSVTGTGGNIQYF. In DNA form, the CDR3 reads TGCGCCAGCAGCGTAACCGGGACAGGGGGAAACATTCAGTACTTC. The chain combines TRBV5-1 with TRBJ2-4, with 11 bases aligning to TRBD1. Germline V lookup: CDR1 SGHRS, CDR2 YFSETQ. CDR3 length: 15 amino acids. V trimming: 4 bases; J trimming: 6 bases; junction bases outside the gene matches: 6.